This T cell receptor (beta chain) emerged from a study of blood T cell repertoires in COVID-19. About the study: Acute and convalescent COVID-19 samples came from the United States, Italy and Spain. Sources were T cells, B-cell-depleted T cells, or PBMCs; the material itself was cDNA or gDNA.

Per the authors' pipeline: Estimation of nucleated cell counts relied on the amplification of reference gene primers. Only in-frame clones appear in the TCRdb table, and some are missing; sequencing was by immunoSEQ multiplex PCR. D and trimming were read from the DNA, whereas the V and J calls and clone size are those reported in that table. The data show approximately 170,000 clones, around four fifths seen once. V lost 4 bases, J lost 0 bases, and 13 bases lay in between. The V gene's germline CDR1 is SGDLS and CDR2 YYNGEE. The CDR3 has 16 amino acids. Patients of the Seattle cohort, enrolled during active infection, were followed longitudinally.

V is TRBV9 and J is TRBJ2-2, with D perhaps TRBD1 (6 bases). Sequenced: peripheral blood. The receptor comes from a woman older than 75 with COVID-19, enrolled during active disease. The CDR3 bases are TGTGCCAGCAGCTTCAGGGGAGACCCGAACACCGGGGAGCTGTTTTTT. Protein sequence: CASSFRGDPNTGELFF.